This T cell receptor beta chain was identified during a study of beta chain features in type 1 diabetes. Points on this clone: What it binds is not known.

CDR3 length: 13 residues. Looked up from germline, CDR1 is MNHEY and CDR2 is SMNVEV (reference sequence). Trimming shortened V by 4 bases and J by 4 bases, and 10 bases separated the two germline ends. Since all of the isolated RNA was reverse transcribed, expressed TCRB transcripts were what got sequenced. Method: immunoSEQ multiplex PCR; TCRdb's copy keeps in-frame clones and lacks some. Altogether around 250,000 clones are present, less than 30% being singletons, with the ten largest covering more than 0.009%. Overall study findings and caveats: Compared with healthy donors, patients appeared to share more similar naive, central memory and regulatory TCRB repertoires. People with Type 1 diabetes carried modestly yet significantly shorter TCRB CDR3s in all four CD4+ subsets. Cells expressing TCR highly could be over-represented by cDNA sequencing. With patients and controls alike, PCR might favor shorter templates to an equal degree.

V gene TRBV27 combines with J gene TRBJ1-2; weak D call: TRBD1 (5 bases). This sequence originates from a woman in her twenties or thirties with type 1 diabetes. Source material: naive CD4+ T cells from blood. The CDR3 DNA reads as TGTGCCAGCAGTTCCAGGGCTCCCTATGGCTACACCTTC. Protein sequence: CASSSRAPYGYTF.